These 22 T cell receptor beta chains came from one sample sequenced in a study of cytomegalovirus exposure and HLA in healthy donors. PCR employed 60 Vbeta and 13 Jbeta primers. The method was immunoSEQ multiplex PCR; TCRdb's version includes in-frame clones alone and lacks a portion of them. The sample has around 130,000 clones, around 76% seen once; the top ten hold less than 2%. The sample consisted of PBMCs. These receptor sequences come from a woman in her 50s in good health and CMV-seronegative.

J is TRBJ1-1 and V is TRBV11-3; possible D gene TRBD1, 6 bases. Germline assignment: CDR1 SGHNT and CDR2 YENEEA. The CDR3 runs to 15 residues. Trimming pared 5 bases from V and 4 bases from J, leaving 17 bases between. DNA of the CDR3: TGTGCCAGCAGCACTTTCAGGGGCCCTAGCACTGAAGCTTTCTTT. Its translation is CASSTFRGPSTEAFF.

In its sample, this clone was seen a few times. CDR3 region: CAWGGLGRTGELFF. DNA of the CDR3: TGTGCCTGGGGGGGACTAGGAAGAACCGGGGAGCTGTTTTTT. V gene TRBV30 combines with J gene TRBJ2-2; 8 nucleotides align to TRBD2. Per the germline V gene, CDR1 is GTSNPN and CDR2 is SVGIG (reference sequence). After removal of 5 bases from V and 5 bases from J, the junction contained 7 bases not matched to a gene. The CDR3 consists of 14 residues.

This clone was counted only a few times. J is TRBJ2-1 and V is TRBV6-1, with 7 nucleotides matching TRBD1. Looked up from germline, CDR1 is MNHNS and CDR2 is SASEGT. The J segment lost 3 bases and the V segment lost 1 base, leaving 3 bases of the junction unmatched. The CDR3 extends over 15 amino acids. The CDR3 here is CASSEGQGSYNEQFF. The CDR3 coding sequence is TGTGCCAGCAGTGAAGGACAGGGTAGCTACAATGAGCAGTTCTTC.

The chain couples TRBV13 to TRBJ1-2, with 9 bases identical to TRBD1. Unmatched junction bases numbered 11, after V lost 2 bases and J lost 4 bases. Germline V gene lookup returns CDR1 PRHDT and CDR2 FYEKMQ (reference sequence). The CDR3 sequence is 17 residues long. The CDR3 here is CASSLNVGQGIPYGYTF. CDR3 in DNA: TGTGCCAGCAGCTTAAATGTTGGACAGGGGATTCCCTATGGCTACACCTTC.

The chain employs TRBV30 and TRBJ1-4, with TRBD1 matching over 10 bases. Trimming removed 1 base from V and 4 bases from J; junction bases left unmatched: 9. The CDR3 extends over 17 amino acids. Germline lookup yields CDR1 GTSNPN and CDR2 SVGIG (reference sequence). The CDR3 reads CAWSDIRDRGYNEKLFF. The CDR3 region has the DNA TGTGCCTGGAGTGATATCCGGGACAGGGGATATAATGAAAAACTGTTTTTT.

The rearrangement links TRBV7-3 to TRBJ1-1; TRBD1 agrees at 7 bases. V shed 5 bases and J 4 bases; nucleotides not matched to a gene: 16. Per the germline V gene, CDR1 is SGHTA and CDR2 is FQGTGA. The CDR3 length is 17 residues. The CDR3: CASSHLPGQNYPTEAFF. CDR3 nucleotides: TGTGCCAGCAGCCACCTTCCGGGACAGAACTATCCCACTGAAGCTTTCTTT.

The count of this clone is one. CDR3 in amino acids: CASSTDRANTEAFF. For the CDR3, the DNA is TGCGCCAGCAGCACGGACAGGGCAAACACTGAAGCTTTCTTT. The V and J genes are TRBV5-1 and TRBJ1-1; TRBD1 matches at 8 bases. Germline values: CDR1 SGHRS, CDR2 YFSETQ. The junction had 4 bases not matched to a gene; V was cut back by 4 bases and J by 2 bases. The CDR3 contains 14 residues.

The gene calls are TRBV4-2 and TRBJ1-5; 7 nucleotides agree with TRBD1. The V segment lost 0 bases and the J segment 7 bases; nucleotides outside the gene matches: 6. The CDR3 has 15 amino acids. CDR1 is LGHNA, CDR2 YNFKEQ, per germline. CDR3 DNA: TGTGCCAGCAGCCAAGATGGCAGGGGGGACCAGCCCCAGCATTTT. It encodes CASSQDGRGDQPQHF.

This clone was counted between two and nine times. The rearrangement uses TRBV4-3 and TRBJ1-2; TRBD1 agrees at 7 bases. Germline CDR1 reads LGHNA; CDR2 reads YSLEER. The CDR3 has 17 residues. V lost 0 bases and J lost 0; bases outside the gene matches: 7. CDR3 region: CASSQDSRTGANYGYTF. The CDR3 region has the DNA TGCGCCAGCAGCCAAGATAGTCGAACAGGGGCTAACTATGGCTACACCTTC.

The chain is built from TRBV11-2 and TRBJ2-5, with 8 positions matching TRBD1. CDR3 length: 14 residues. Per the germline V gene, CDR1 is SGHAT and CDR2 is FQNNGV. V dropped 4 bases and J dropped 3; count of bases not matched to a gene: 4. The CDR3 reads CASSSGQGEETQYF. CDR3 in DNA: TGTGCCAGCAGCTCTGGACAGGGAGAAGAGACCCAGTACTTC.

This clone has just a few counts. The chain uses TRBV6-5 and TRBJ1-2; D remains unclear. Deletions cut 7 bases from V and 0 bases from J, with 12 bases between. The CDR3 contains 14 residues. Per germline, CDR1 MNHEY and CDR2 SVGAGI. The CDR3 protein is CASISWGANYGYTF. The CDR3 DNA is TGTGCCAGCATCTCGTGGGGAGCTAACTATGGCTACACCTTC.

The rearrangement joins TRBV5-1 to TRBJ2-3, with D perhaps TRBD1 (5 bases). The CDR3 has 15 residues. V gave up 0 bases and J gave up 0 bases, with 8 bases separating them. Germline lookup yields CDR1 SGHRS and CDR2 YFSETQ. The CDR3 nucleotides read TGCGCCAGCAGCTTGGCCACAGGAAGCACAGATACGCAGTATTTT. Translation gives CASSLATGSTDTQYF.

This clone came up a few times. This chain uses TRBV5-1 with TRBJ1-5; D remains ambiguous. CDR3 length: 13 residues. CDR1 and CDR2 from the germline V gene are SGHRS and YFSETQ. The ends were cut back, 0 bases at V and 4 bases at J, with 5 bases in the middle. CDR3 amino acids: CASSLGANQPQHF. The CDR3 bases are TGCGCCAGCAGCTTGGGGGCGAATCAGCCCCAGCATTTT.

This sequence joins TRBV11-3 and TRBJ2-1; TRBD2 matches 9 bases. J was trimmed by 9 bases and V by 5 bases; bases with no gene match: 23. The CDR3 has 19 amino acids. CDR1 SGHNT and CDR2 YENEEA come from the germline V gene. The CDR3 DNA reads TGTGCCAGCAGCCCACTGTGGGGTAGCGGGAGTATTGGTGGGGGTGAGCAGTTCTTC. This translates into CASSPLWGSGSIGGGEQFF. Variable domain in full (rest from reference TRBV11-3 and TRBJ2-1): EAGVVQSPRYKIIEKKQPVAFWCNPISGHNTLYWYLQNLGQGPELLIRYENEEAVDDSQLPKDRFSAERLKGVDSTLKIQPAELGDSAVYLCASSPLWGSGSIGGGEQFFGPGTRLTVL.

This clone was picked up one time. The gene calls are TRBV2 and TRBJ2-3; weak D call: TRBD2 (6 bases). There are 14 residues in the CDR3. Germline V gives CDR1 SNHLY, CDR2 FYNNEI. V dropped 6 bases and J dropped 5 bases, with 15 bases sitting between them. CDR3 protein: CASRSLAAGDTQYF. CDR3 bases: TGTGCCAGCAGGTCACTAGCAGCGGGAGATACGCAGTATTTT.

This clone was observed once. J is TRBJ1-1 and V is TRBV19; D call uncertain. This CDR3 is built from 16 residues. Trimming cost V 2 bases and J 3 bases, with 16 bases left between them. Germline CDR1 LNHDA, CDR2 SQIVND (reference sequence). CDR3 nucleotide sequence: TGTGCCAGTAGTATACCTAGACGGGGTCCGGACACTGAAGCTTTCTTT. The encoded protein is CASSIPRRGPDTEAFF.

This chain uses TRBV19 with TRBJ1-5, with a possible D match to TRBD1 (5 bases). V lost 2 bases, J lost 2 bases, and 16 bases lay in between. Germline values: CDR1 LNHDA, CDR2 SQIVND (reference sequence). The CDR3 consists of 17 residues. The chain's CDR3 is CASSIPGKQRGNQPQHF. The CDR3 DNA follows: TGTGCCAGTAGTATACCAGGGAAGCAACGAGGCAATCAGCCCCAGCATTTT.

This chain links TRBV7-9 with TRBJ1-1, with 9 bases that match TRBD1. The V and J ends lost 1 base and 2 bases, in that order; junction bases with no gene match: 8. This CDR3 contains 17 residues. Germline CDR1 is SEHNR and CDR2 is FQNEAQ (reference sequence). CDR3 protein: CASSLVWGDRVNTEAFF. The DNA of the CDR3 is TGTGCCAGCAGCTTAGTTTGGGGGGACAGGGTAAACACTGAAGCTTTCTTT.

This chain joins TRBV6-4 and TRBJ2-7; 8 nucleotides line up with TRBD2. Germline trimming cut 0 bases from V and 0 bases from J; bases unmatched to any gene: 10. The CDR3 extends over 18 amino acids. CDR1 MRHNA and CDR2 SNTAGT come from the germline V gene. The CDR3 protein is CASSDSSGGRPSSYEQYV. DNA of the CDR3: TGTGCCAGCAGTGACTCGTCGGGCGGGAGGCCCAGCTCCTACGAGCAGTACGTC.

V is TRBV4-2 and J is TRBJ2-7, with a weak D call TRBD2 (6 bases). Germline V gives CDR1 LGHNA, CDR2 YNFKEQ. The V end was cut by 0 bases, the J end by 6 bases, with 15 bases between. The CDR3 sequence is 15 residues long. The CDR3 is CASSQDQLAGREQYF. The CDR3 DNA follows: TGTGCCAGCAGCCAAGATCAACTAGCCGGCCGCGAGCAGTACTTC.

This clone was seen a few times. CDR3 nucleotides: TGTGCCAGTAGTATATCAGGGTTCAATCAGCCCCAGCATTTT. Its protein product is CASSISGFNQPQHF. The genes are TRBV19 and TRBJ1-5, with D maybe TRBD1 (5 bases). This CDR3 is built from 14 residues. Trimming cost V 2 bases and J 3 bases, with 8 bases left between them. From germline, CDR1 is LNHDA and CDR2 SQIVND (reference sequence).

The chain combines TRBV19 with TRBJ1-5; D might be TRBD1 (6 bases). Trimming stripped 7 bases from V and 2 bases from J, with 18 bases between. The CDR3 is 16 amino acids. The germline CDR1 and CDR2 sequences are LNHDA and SQIVND (reference sequence). The CDR3 region is CASKKRGGGGNQPQHF. The CDR3 nucleotides are TGTGCCAGTAAAAAGAGAGGGGGTGGCGGCAATCAGCCCCAGCATTTT. Variable domain in full (rest from reference TRBV19 and TRBJ1-5): DGGITQSPKYLFRKEGQNVTLSCEQNLNHDAMYWYRQDPGQGLRLIYYSQIVNDFQKGDIAEGYSVSREKKESFPLTVTSAQKNPTAFYLCASKKRGGGGNQPQHFGDGTRLSIL.